This section outlines one TCR beta chain sequence together with its context. The CDR3 runs to 16 residues. The V gene end was trimmed by 2 bases and the J gene end by 7 bases; junction bases not matched to a gene: 14. The germline gives CDR1 SGDLS, CDR2 YYNGEE. Measured with immunoSEQ multiplex PCR; TCRdb has only the in-frame clones, and not every one. The repertoire includes 2.3 million or so clones, over 85% of them detected once, and about 0.39% sits in the top ten. The sample is drawn from a study of shared clonotypes between healthy human individuals. This chain connects TRBV9 to TRBJ2-5; 7 bases are a match to TRBD2. This receptor was obtained from a young man in good health. Some clones in this sample may be carry-over from other donors' samples. Sample: naive CD4+ T cells from PBMCs. Described subset: CD45RA+ positively selected. CDR3 sequence: CASSVSGTASSRTQYF. In DNA, the CDR3 is TGTGCCAGCAGCGTGAGCGGGACTGCCAGTTCCCGGACCCAGTACTTC.